What follows is one T cell receptor beta chain and its context. No antigen is known for it. These data come from a study of CD8+CD57+ T cells in acquired aplastic anemia. Whole-study context: Sorted CD4+ and CD8+ cells yielded about 3 ug of DNA on average.

This CDR3 contains 13 residues. Germline V gene data show CDR1 as SEHNR and CDR2 as FQNEAQ (reference sequence). V was clipped by 1 base and J by 7 bases, with 10 bases between them. The authors sequenced patients whose flow cytometry had shown CD8+CD57+ cell expansion. Patients had received no therapy at the time of blood sampling. Study findings and constraints: In CD8+ cells, Simpson's diversity showed no significant difference between patients and controls.

Genomic DNA templated the TCR beta VDJ and CDR3 profiling. From the reads, TCRdb called clonotypes with MiXCR, one entry per CDR3 protein. Of about 160,000 distinct CDR3 sequences listed, roughly 48% were seen once; the top ten hold roughly 3.1%. The rearrangement uses TRBV7-9 and TRBJ1-1; D is unresolved. This sequence originates from a human donor with aplastic anemia. The sample comprised sorted CD4+, CD8+, or CD8+CD57+ T cells (not recorded which) from PBMCs. CDR3 bases: TGTGCCAGCAGCTTAGGGCAATACGGTGAAGCTTTCTTT. Protein: CASSLGQYGEAFF. Based on the CDR3 plus reference TRBV7-9 and TRBJ1-1, the full variable domain is DTGVSQNPRHKITKRGQNVTFRCDPISEHNRLYWYRQTLGQGPEFLTYFQNEAQLEKSRLLSDRFSAERPKGSFSTLEIQRTEQGDSAMYLCASSLGQYGEAFFGQGTRLTVV.